This T cell receptor beta chain comes out of a study of shared clonotypes between healthy human individuals. Cells designated naive CD8 were CD45RO-negative and were positively selected for CCR7, with terminally differentiated effector memory CD45RA+ cells excluded. V was pared by 0 bases and J by 4 bases, with 5 bases of the junction left unmatched. CDR1 and CDR2 (germline): SGDLS, YYNGEE. The CDR3 is 15 residues long. In regard to this clone: Its antigen is currently unknown.

Study-level points and caveats: As a rule, naive subsets had a larger estimated richness than memory subsets. The diversity represented, both genetic and in exposure history, was limited by few donors.

The data were produced by immunoSEQ multiplex PCR, yet TCRdb's version contains in-frame clones alone and is incomplete. The table includes 2 million to 2.5 million clones, 93% detected once. The receptor's source is a man aged 18 to 29 in good health. Some clones in this sample may be carry-over from other donors' samples. Sequencing was done on a sample of naive CD8+ T cells from PBMCs. The chain combines TRBV9 with TRBJ2-7, with TRBD1 matching over 9 bases. The CDR3 nucleotides are TGTGCCAGCAGCGTAGCCGACAGGGGGGTTTACGAGCAGTACTTC. Protein product: CASSVADRGVYEQYF. Drawing the rest from reference TRBV9 and TRBJ2-7, the complete variable domain is DSGVTQTPKHLITATGQRVTLRCSPRSGDLSVYWYQQSLDQGLQFLIQYYNGEERAKGNILERFSAQQFPDLHSELNLSSLELGDSALYFCASSVADRGVYEQYFGPGTRLTVT.